Here is one TCR beta chain with its context. UMI-labeled 5' RACE yielded the TCR beta libraries. TCRdb re-called the 5' RACE reads and gives one entry per CDR3 protein, without DNA. The sample holds 4,000 or so distinct CDR3 sequences. PBMC in the sample derive from buffy coats of healthy donors. The sample comes from a study of human CD8 memory T cell subsets. This receptor was taken from a human donor in good health. The sequencing sample was made of CD8+ effector memory T cells (TEM) sorted from PBMCs. Stated subset: effector memory CD8 T cells, CCR7- CD45RO+ CD95+.

The CDR3 protein is CASSLQLPNEQFF. The V gene is TRBV7-2, the J gene TRBJ2-1. This CDR3 is 13 amino acids long. Germline V gene data show CDR1 as SGHTA and CDR2 as FQGNSA.